The rows below give T cell receptor beta chains drawn from one sample of a study of cytomegalovirus exposure and HLA in healthy donors. Profiling relied on immunoSEQ multiplex PCR, and the TCRdb table lists in-frame clones only, not all of them. The sample lists about 88,000 clones; approximately 90% were seen once. Sequenced material: PBMCs. These receptors all come from a man in his late teens or twenties in good health and CMV-seronegative. The CDR3 runs from the conserved cysteine through the conserved F or W. D genes are given only for firm matches. Size values are once, few and many counts, or a class for expanded clones, and some rows have none.

TRBJ2-7 | TRBV7-2 | few | TRBD2 | CASSLVAGSYEQYF | TGTGCCAGCAGCTTAGTAGCGGGATCCTACGAGCAGTACTTC
TRBJ1-4 | TRBV27 | NA | TRBD1 | CASSRTGGGEKLFF | TGTGCCAGCAGTCGGACAGGGGGGGGTGAAAAACTGTTTTTT
TRBJ2-7 | TRBV5-1 | NA | NA | CASSLIVSYEQYF | TGCGCCAGCAGCCTGATAGTATCCTACGAGCAGTACTTC
TRBJ1-6 | TRBV6-1 | NA | TRBD1 | CASSEAPGTGNSPLHF | TGTGCCAGCAGTGAAGCACCAGGGACAGGAAATTCACCCCTCCACTTT
TRBJ2-2 | TRBV30 | NA | NA | CAWSPPGARTGELFF | TGTGCCTGGAGTCCTCCCGGAGCCCGCACCGGGGAGCTGTTTTTT
TRBJ1-2 | TRBV2 | NA | TRBD1 | CASTWGQGDYGYTF | TGTGCCAGCACCTGGGGACAGGGGGACTATGGCTACACCTTC
TRBJ2-7 | TRBV6-5 | NA | TRBD1 | CASRRGQASYEQYF | TGTGCCAGCAGGCGGGGACAGGCCTCCTACGAGCAGTACTTC
TRBJ1-2 | TRBV25-1 | NA | TRBD1 | CASSEYIDRATPGCGYTF | TGTGCCAGCAGTGAATACATCGACAGGGCCACCCCGGGCTGTGGCTACACCTTC
TRBJ1-5 | TRBV7-8 | NA | NA | CASSGPRQAQEGNQPQHF | TGTGCCAGCAGCGGTCCTCGACAGGCCCAGGAAGGCAATCAGCCCCAGCATTTT
TRBJ2-2 | TRBV28 | once | NA | CASSFYTGELFF | TGTGCCAGCAGTTTCTATACCGGGGAGCTGTTTTTT
TRBJ2-1 | TRBV2 | NA | TRBD2 | CASSKGTSGSSYNEQFF | TGTGCCAGCAGTAAGGGGACTAGCGGGAGCTCCTACAATGAGCAGTTCTTC
TRBJ2-1 | TRBV18 | NA | TRBD2 | CASSLAGVGNEQFF | TGTGCCAGCTCGCTAGCGGGAGTGGGAAATGAGCAGTTCTTC
TRBJ2-2 | TRBV6-5 | NA | NA | CASSFYRAVGELFF | TGTGCCAGCAGTTTCTACAGGGCAGTCGGGGAGCTGTTTTTT
TRBJ1-5 | TRBV19 | NA | NA | CASSIIGGAGLNQPQHF | TGTGCCAGTAGTATAATCGGGGGGGCCGGTCTCAATCAGCCCCAGCATTTT
TRBJ2-7 | TRBV6-4 | NA | TRBD2 | CASSVDGERGEQYF | TGTGCCAGCAGTGTAGACGGGGAGCGGGGCGAGCAGTACTTC
TRBJ2-7 | TRBV28 | few | TRBD2 | CASSLIASGSNEQYF | TGTGCCAGCAGTTTAATTGCTAGCGGGAGTAACGAGCAGTACTTC
TRBJ1-2 | TRBV28 | once | NA | CASSLIGRVYGYTF | TGTGCCAGCAGTTTAATCGGCAGGGTCTATGGCTACACCTTC
TRBJ1-2 | TRBV28 | NA | TRBD1 | CASSDRGGYGYTF | TGTGCCAGCAGCGACAGGGGTGGCTATGGCTACACCTTC
TRBJ2-3 | TRBV4-2 | NA | NA | CASSQGLIDTQYF | TGTGCCAGCAGCCAAGGTCTAATAGATACGCAGTATTTT
TRBJ1-1 | TRBV19 | NA | NA | CASRGQMNTEAFF | TGTGCCAGTAGGGGCCAGATGAACACTGAAGCTTTCTTT
TRBJ2-1 | TRBV2 | NA | NA | CASSRLSYNEQFF | TGTGCCAGCAGTCGACTCTCCTACAATGAGCAGTTCTTC
TRBJ2-5 | TRBV5-1 | NA | NA | CASSLAGETQYF | TGCGCCAGCAGCTTAGCGGGAGAGACCCAGTACTTC
TRBJ2-5 | TRBV5-4 | NA | TRBD1 | CASRLEGDRGRETQYF | TGTGCCAGCAGACTGGAAGGGGACAGGGGTCGAGAGACCCAGTACTTC
TRBJ2-7 | TRBV5-1 | NA | NA | CASSFQGYSYEQYF | TGCGCCAGCAGCTTCCAGGGATACTCCTACGAGCAGTACTTC
TRBJ2-1 | TRBV7-6 | few | NA | CASSRRQNNEQFF | TGTGCCAGCAGCCGTAGACAGAACAATGAGCAGTTCTTC
TRBJ2-1 | TRBV18 | NA | NA | CASSPGLSGDNEQFF | TGTGCCAGCTCACCAGGTCTATCCGGAGACAATGAGCAGTTCTTC
TRBJ2-1 | TRBV7-8 | once | NA | CASSPRLGAATDNEQFF | TGTGCCAGCAGCCCGCGTCTCGGCGCGGCGACCGACAATGAGCAGTTCTTC
TRBJ2-3 | TRBV28 | NA | NA | CASSSTALQGGLTRTDTQYF | TGTGCCAGCAGTTCAACCGCCCTCCAGGGAGGCCTGACCCGCACAGATACGCAGTATTTT
TRBJ2-6 | TRBV18 | NA | TRBD1 | CASSPGQGSGANVLTF | TGTGCCAGCTCACCCGGACAGGGGTCGGGGGCCAACGTCCTGACTTTC
TRBJ2-1 | TRBV7-2 | NA | NA | CASSLQLGSYNEQFF | TGTGCCAGCAGCTTACAACTAGGATCCTACAATGAGCAGTTCTTC
TRBJ2-7 | TRBV5-1 | NA | TRBD2 | CASSTFPGLVCEQYF | TGCGCCAGCAGTACGTTTCCGGGACTAGTTTGCGAGCAGTACTTC
TRBJ1-3 | TRBV28 | NA | NA | CASSLLVGNTIYF | TGTGCCAGCAGTTTGTTAGTGGGAAACACCATATATTTT
TRBJ2-3 | TRBV29-1 | NA | NA | CSVGGRLHTDTQYF | TGCAGCGTTGGGGGGAGGTTACACACAGATACGCAGTATTTT
TRBJ2-2 | TRBV10-3 | once | TRBD2 | CAISRLAGGPDGELFF | TGTGCCATCAGTAGACTAGCGGGAGGGCCTGACGGGGAGCTGTTTTTT
TRBJ1-1 | TRBV11-2 | once | NA | CASSAGLGTEAFF | TGTGCCAGCAGCGCGGGCCTGGGCACTGAAGCTTTCTTT
TRBJ2-1 | TRBV28 | NA | TRBD2 | CASSLHNVGVAGDSEQFF | TGTGCCAGCAGTTTACATAACGTCGGTGTAGCGGGAGACTCTGAGCAGTTCTTC
TRBJ2-7 | TRBV7-8 | once | TRBD1 | CASRPRTGVSYEQYF | TGTGCCAGCAGGCCCCGGACAGGGGTGTCCTACGAGCAGTACTTC
TRBJ2-7 | TRBV2 | NA | NA | CASSKGSGAYEQYF | TGTGCCAGCAGTAAAGGAAGCGGCGCCTACGAGCAGTACTTC
TRBJ2-3 | TRBV5-6 | NA | NA | CASSFLASTSTDTQYF | TGTGCCAGCAGCTTTCTAGCGAGCACTAGCACAGATACGCAGTATTTT
TRBJ2-7 | TRBV7-2 | NA | TRBD2 | CASSLGSGVSSYEQYF | TGTGCCAGCAGCTTAGGGAGCGGGGTAAGCTCCTACGAGCAGTACTTC
TRBJ1-5 | TRBV30 | NA | NA | CAWSVGSNQPQHF | TGTGCCTGGAGTGTCGGTAGCAATCAGCCCCAGCATTTT
TRBJ2-7 | TRBV7-2 | NA | NA | CASSLARSSYEQYF | TGTGCCAGCAGCTTAGCGAGGAGCTCCTACGAGCAGTACTTC
TRBJ2-1 | TRBV6-6 | NA | NA | CASSPEGATGGNEQFF | TGTGCCAGCAGCCCCGAGGGGGCGACAGGAGGGAATGAGCAGTTCTTC
TRBJ2-5 | TRBV27 | NA | TRBD2 | CASSLGGRVPRTQYF | TGTGCCAGCAGTTTGGGCGGGAGGGTTCCGCGGACCCAGTACTTC
TRBJ2-7 | TRBV28 | once | TRBD2 | CASSLLGGYSYEQYF | TGTGCCAGCAGTTTGCTCGGGGGGTACTCCTACGAGCAGTACTTC